Presented here are 17 T cell receptor beta chains from one specimen sequenced in a study of identifying expanded T cells in peripheral blood. Clones were sequenced by immunoSEQ multiplex PCR, and TCRdb holds only the in-frame ones, with some missing. The table lists around 130,000 clones, 86% of them singletons. Material for sequencing was blood. These receptors were taken from a person between 18 and 75 years old in good health.

This chain uses TRBV6-1 with TRBJ2-3; a weak D match, TRBD2 (5 bases). Germline V gives CDR1 MNHNS, CDR2 SASEGT. The V gene lost 8 bases and the J gene lost 5 bases, with 14 bases spanning the gap. The CDR3 runs 13 residues. In nucleotides, the CDR3 is TGTGCCAGCGGACTTACCCCGGTAGATACGCAGTATTTT. This sequence encodes CASGLTPVDTQYF.

The genes are TRBV28 and TRBJ2-7; D remains unclear. In germline, CDR1 is MDHEN, CDR2 SYDVKM. This CDR3 spans 15 amino acids. V was cut by 2 bases and J by 4 bases, with 15 bases left in between. For the CDR3, the DNA is TGTGCCAGCAGTTTAGTTAGTGGATCACTATACGAGCAGTACTTC. Translation: CASSLVSGSLYEQYF.

The table lists this clone with a few counts. CDR3 sequence (DNA): TGTGCCAGCAGCTTAGGACTAGCGGGAGGTCGCTCCTACGAGCAGTACTTC. It encodes CASSLGLAGGRSYEQYF. The chain combines TRBV7-9 with TRBJ2-7; 13 bases match TRBD2. The CDR3 length is 17 residues. CDR1 is SEHNR and CDR2 is FQNEAQ in the germline V gene (reference sequence). The V gene end was trimmed by 1 base and the J gene end by 0 bases; junction bases not matched to a gene: 3.

This chain links TRBV6-1 with TRBJ1-5; D might be TRBD1 (6 bases). The ends were cut back, 3 bases at V and 2 bases at J, with 11 bases in the middle. This CDR3 has 15 residues. Germline CDR1 is MNHNS and CDR2 is SASEGT. The CDR3 nucleotides read TGTGCCAGCAGTGACGTCGGGGGGCGCAATCAGCCCCAGCATTTT. As protein: CASSDVGGRNQPQHF.

The sample holds one count of this clone. The chain carries TRBV4-1 and TRBJ2-1; 10 positions match TRBD2. Looked up from germline, CDR1 is MGHRA and CDR2 is YSYEKL. The CDR3 spans 18 residues. V was pared by 0 bases and J by 3 bases, with 8 bases of the junction left unmatched. CDR3 region: CASSQEPTLAGVYNEQFF. CDR3 sequence (DNA): TGCGCCAGCAGCCAAGAACCCACTCTAGCGGGGGTCTACAATGAGCAGTTCTTC.

The table lists this clone with a count of one. The V call is TRBV30, the J call TRBJ1-2; 8 positions match TRBD1. Germline V gene lookup returns CDR1 GTSNPN and CDR2 SVGIG (reference sequence). V gave up 8 bases and J gave up 8 bases; unmatched junction bases: 13. The CDR3 runs to 13 residues. The CDR3 spells CAQNRGTTVGYTF. The CDR3 DNA follows: TGTGCCCAGAACAGGGGGACCACGGTGGGCTACACCTTC.

This clone appeared a few times. The CDR3 bases are TGTGCCAGCAGCCAAGAAACAGGGGGAATCACCGGGGAGCTGTTTTTT. Translated, it gives CASSQETGGITGELFF. The chain couples TRBV14 to TRBJ2-2; 8 nucleotides match TRBD1. CDR1 and CDR2 from the germline V gene are SGHDN and FVKESK. The V and J ends lost 0 bases and 4 bases, in that order; junction bases with no gene match: 4. The CDR3 is 16 residues long.

This chain links TRBV6-1 with TRBJ2-7, with a possible D match to TRBD1 (6 bases). V was cut by 5 bases and J by 0 bases, with 11 bases left in between. The CDR3 totals 14 residues. CDR1 MNHNS and CDR2 SASEGT come from the germline V gene. CDR3 coding DNA: TGTGCCAGCAGTAGAGGACAGACCTCCTACGAGCAGTACTTC. It codes for CASSRGQTSYEQYF.

The V and J genes are TRBV7-3 and TRBJ2-5; no definite D call. The CDR3 length is 13 residues. Germline CDR1 and CDR2: SGHTA and FQGTGA. The germline V and J ends were trimmed by 1 base and 5 bases, with 8 bases remaining between them. The CDR3 is CASSLMASETQYF. The CDR3 DNA is TGTGCCAGCAGCTTAATGGCCTCCGAGACCCAGTACTTC.

The chain is built from TRBV2 and TRBJ2-6; 9 positions match TRBD2. Trimming at V came to 1 base and at J to 0 bases, leaving 1 base not matched to a gene. The CDR3 spans 17 residues. Germline V gene data show CDR1 as SNHLY and CDR2 as FYNNEI. DNA of the CDR3: TGTGCCAGCAGTGAAGGACTAGCGGTCTCTGGGGCCAACGTCCTGACTTTC. It translates to CASSEGLAVSGANVLTF.

The rearrangement uses TRBV5-6 and TRBJ2-5; D remains ambiguous. Trimming shortened V by 5 bases and J by 5 bases, and 13 bases separated the two germline ends. The CDR3 length is 13 residues. Germline-derived CDR1 and CDR2 are SGHDT and YYEEEE. Here the CDR3 DNA reads TGTGCCAGCAGAGATGTAAGTTTTGAGACCCAGTACTTC. Translated: CASRDVSFETQYF.

The chain joins TRBV7-7 to TRBJ2-1; TRBD1 is a possible D gene (6 bases). Germline V gene lookup returns CDR1 SSHAT and CDR2 FNYEAQ (reference sequence). This CDR3 spans 14 amino acids. The V end was cut by 4 bases, the J end by 9 bases, with 16 bases between. CDR3 loop: CASSSTGSRGEQFF. CDR3 bases: TGTGCCAGCAGCTCCACAGGTTCCAGGGGTGAGCAGTTCTTC. Looking up the rest from reference TRBV7-7 and TRBJ2-1 gives the full variable domain: GAGVSQSPRYKVTKRGQDVTLRCDPISSHATLYWYQQALGQGPEFLTYFNYEAQPDKSGLPSDRFSAERPEGSISTLTIQRTEQRDSAMYRCASSSTGSRGEQFFGPGTRLTVL.

The rearrangement joins TRBV10-2 to TRBJ1-5; D ambiguous. Trimming cost V 6 bases and J 0 bases, with 6 bases left between them. This CDR3 is 13 amino acids long. Per germline, CDR1 WSHSY and CDR2 SAAADI. The CDR3 is CASRENSNQPQHF. The CDR3 region has the DNA TGCGCCAGCAGGGAGAATAGCAATCAGCCCCAGCATTTT.

V and J are TRBV18 and TRBJ1-1; D ambiguous. The CDR3 spans 13 residues. Per the germline V gene, CDR1 is KGHSH and CDR2 is LQKENI. The V end lost 1 base, the J end lost 3 bases, and 6 bases lay between the germline ends. As DNA, the CDR3 is TGTGCCAGCTCACCACAGGGTTACACTGAAGCTTTCTTT. It codes for CASSPQGYTEAFF.

This chain links TRBV6-5 with TRBJ1-4, with D possibly being TRBD1 (6 bases). CDR1 and CDR2 from the germline V gene are MNHEY and SVGAGI. The CDR3 sequence is 16 residues long. Trimming removed 4 bases at V and 3 bases at J, with 15 bases between. In nucleotides, the CDR3 is TGTGCCAGCAGTTCTCGTGACCGGACAGCTAATGAAAAACTGTTTTTT. Encoded protein: CASSSRDRTANEKLFF.

The chain carries TRBV19 and TRBJ1-1; no definite D call. Germline V lookup: CDR1 LNHDA, CDR2 SQIVND (reference sequence). V shed 4 bases and J shed 3 bases, with 9 bases lying between them. The CDR3 extends over 13 amino acids. The DNA of the CDR3 is TGTGCCAGTAGTACGCTCACAGACACTGAAGCTTTCTTT. Protein product: CASSTLTDTEAFF.

The chain has TRBV7-9 and TRBJ2-1; 11 nucleotides match TRBD2. The germline CDR1 and CDR2 sequences are SEHNR and FQNEAQ (reference sequence). The V gene end was trimmed by 4 bases and the J gene end by 5 bases; junction bases not matched to a gene: 7. The CDR3 has 16 amino acids. The CDR3 nucleotides are TGTGCCAGCAGCTCCCTCACTAGCGGGGGTCACAATGAGCAGTTCTTC. Its translation is CASSSLTSGGHNEQFF.